This T cell receptor (beta chain) is from a study of OX40 agonist ivuxolimab in advanced cancers. About the study: Patients assigned to dose escalation were diagnosed with hepatocellular carcinoma, melanoma, renal cell or head and neck cancer. Partial responses were achieved by three patients, one with hepatocellular carcinoma and two with cutaneous melanoma. With a range of roughly 20 to 85, age averaged about 58 years, and around 83% were male.

Points from the study as a whole: CD8+ T cells (on average) carried more expanded clones than CD4+ T cells.

Using immunoSEQ multiplex PCR, the repertoire was profiled, and TCRdb retains in-frame clones only, with some absent. The sample comprises 90,000 to 100,000 clones, about 87% of which are singletons, and just under 0.8% rests with the top ten. Concerning this clone itself: Its antigen is unidentified.

The CDR3 contains 13 residues. V lost 4 bases to trimming and J lost 5 bases, with 10 bases between them. Germline V gives CDR1 SGHTA, CDR2 FQGNSA. The clonotype originates from an adult with an advanced solid tumor such as melanoma, head and neck, liver or kidney cancer. This specimen consisted of CD4+ or CD8+ T cells sorted from blood, obtained in a trial of the OX40 agonist ivuxolimab. The chain links TRBV7-2 to TRBJ2-3; possibly TRBD1 for D (6 bases). This CDR3 is CASSSRDKDTQYF. DNA for the CDR3: TGTGCCAGCAGCTCCCGGGACAAAGATACGCAGTATTTT.